One and the same sample provided the 27 T cell receptor beta chains below, sequenced in a study of technical replicates of blood from several donors. Sequencing was performed with immunoSEQ multiplex PCR; in TCRdb, only in-frame clones are kept and a portion is missing. The table lists about 88,000 clones, around 93% of them singletons. The material sequenced was T cells isolated from PBMCs. The receptor source for this set is a human donor in good health.

This clone has a single count. V is TRBV29-1 and J is TRBJ1-4; 8 nucleotides align to TRBD1. Looked up from germline, CDR1 is SQVTM and CDR2 is ANQGSEA. V was clipped by 4 bases and J by 2 bases; unmatched bases: 3. CDR3 size: 14 residues. The CDR3 DNA follows: TGCAGCGTTGCCGGACAGGGTACTAATGAAAAACTGTTTTTT. This gives the protein CSVAGQGTNEKLFF.

The V and J genes are TRBV11-1 and TRBJ2-5, with D perhaps TRBD2 (6 bases). Trimming removed 0 bases from V and 7 bases from J, with 18 bases in between. The CDR3 has 16 residues. The germline V gene encodes CDR1 SGHAT and CDR2 FQDESV (reference sequence). The CDR3, as DNA: TGTGCCAGCAGCTTAGCGCTCGCCGCAAAAGCGGGGACCCAGTACTTC. This gives the protein CASSLALAAKAGTQYF.

This chain joins TRBV5-4 and TRBJ2-1; 9 positions agree with TRBD2. Germline CDR1 and CDR2: SGHNT and YYREEE (reference sequence). The trim removed 2 bases at V and 5 bases at J, leaving 8 bases unmatched. The CDR3 runs 16 residues. CDR3 sequence reads: CASSFFSGSGHNEQFF. CDR3 nucleotides: TGTGCCAGCAGCTTCTTTAGCGGGAGCGGCCACAATGAGCAGTTCTTC.

V gene TRBV9 combines with J gene TRBJ2-7; possibly TRBD1 for D (7 bases). Looked up from germline, CDR1 is SGDLS and CDR2 is YYNGEE. V lost 1 base, J lost 7 bases, and 18 bases lay in between. The CDR3 loop spans 15 amino acids. As DNA, the CDR3 is TGTGCCAGCAGCGTACGGGACGACCCAGGGGGGGAGCAGTACTTC. This translates into CASSVRDDPGGEQYF.

The rearrangement joins TRBV2 to TRBJ2-7, with D tentatively TRBD1 (5 bases). The V end was cut by 6 bases, the J end by 3 bases, with 12 bases between. CDR1 SNHLY and CDR2 FYNNEI come from the germline V gene. This CDR3 has 13 residues. This chain's CDR3 is CASRDSSHYEQYF. CDR3 DNA: TGTGCCAGCAGAGACAGTTCTCACTACGAGCAGTACTTC.

The rearrangement uses TRBV2 and TRBJ1-1, with 8 bases lining up with TRBD1. The CDR3 extends over 14 amino acids. Unmatched junction bases numbered 8, after V lost 8 bases and J lost 3 bases. Germline values: CDR1 SNHLY, CDR2 FYNNEI. CDR3 nucleotides: TGTGCCAGCCGGTTCGACAGGGGAGACACTGAAGCTTTCTTT. It is translated as CASRFDRGDTEAFF.

This clone was seen a single time. The chain uses TRBV5-1 and TRBJ2-5; TRBD1 agrees at 7 bases. This CDR3 has 14 residues. Germline CDR1 is SGHRS and CDR2 is YFSETQ. Trimming took 1 base from V and 2 from J; bases not matched to a gene: 2. CDR3 sequence reads: CASSLWTGQETQYF. The CDR3, as DNA: TGCGCCAGCAGCTTGTGGACAGGTCAAGAGACCCAGTACTTC.

This clone was seen just once. The V and J genes are TRBV13 and TRBJ1-2, with D possibly TRBD1 on 5 matching bases. Germline V gene sequence: CDR1 PRHDT, CDR2 FYEKMQ (reference sequence). The CDR3 is 15 residues long. The germline V and J ends were trimmed by 3 bases and 8 bases, with 19 bases remaining between them. CDR3 nucleotides: TGTGCCAGCAGCTTGCAAATTGGGGGGATCTTCGGCTACACCTTC. Translation gives CASSLQIGGIFGYTF.

The chain combines TRBV6-5 with TRBJ1-1; no clear D. Trimming stripped 0 bases from V and 10 bases from J, with 15 bases between. This CDR3 has 14 amino acids. Germline lookup yields CDR1 MNHEY and CDR2 SVGAGI. The CDR3 region is CASSYSSAILGAFF. The DNA of the CDR3 is TGTGCCAGCAGTTACTCGAGCGCGATTCTGGGAGCTTTCTTT.

V is TRBV19 and J is TRBJ2-3; maybe TRBD2 (7 bases). CDR1 LNHDA and CDR2 SQIVND come from the germline V gene (reference sequence). This CDR3 has 15 residues. V lost 3 bases and J lost 2, with 12 bases in between. CDR3 loop: CASSIGGRVTDTQYF. In DNA, the CDR3 is TGTGCCAGTAGTATCGGGGGGCGCGTCACAGATACGCAGTATTTT.

V and J are TRBV7-8 and TRBJ1-1; TRBD1 matches at 8 bases. The CDR3 totals 16 residues. With V trimmed by 5 bases and J by 6 bases, 14 bases remained unmatched. Germline values: CDR1 SGHVS, CDR2 FQNEAQ. The CDR3: CASSQRQGYGKAEAFF. The CDR3 DNA reads TGTGCCAGCAGCCAACGACAGGGGTACGGGAAGGCTGAAGCTTTCTTT.

The gene calls are TRBV7-6 and TRBJ1-1; TRBD1 aligns across 8 bases. The CDR3 is 14 amino acids. CDR1 SGHVS and CDR2 FNYEAQ come from the germline V gene. The V gene end was trimmed by 4 bases and the J gene end by 3 bases; junction bases not matched to a gene: 4. The CDR3 protein is CASSSGGSYTEAFF. CDR3 coding DNA: TGTGCCAGCAGCTCAGGGGGCTCGTACACTGAAGCTTTCTTT.

This clone turned up a few times. The V call is TRBV30, the J call TRBJ1-1, with TRBD1 matching over 7 bases. The V and J ends lost 1 base and 10 bases, in that order; junction bases with no gene match: 3. Germline V gene data show CDR1 as GTSNPN and CDR2 as SVGIG (reference sequence). The length of the CDR3 is 11 residues. The CDR3 coding sequence is TGTGCCTGGAGTGACAGGGGAGCAGCTTTCTTT. Its translation is CAWSDRGAAFF.

This chain joins TRBV7-7 and TRBJ2-1, with 8 bases fitting TRBD2. Unmatched junction bases numbered 11, after V lost 5 bases and J lost 8 bases. There are 15 residues in the CDR3. The germline V gene encodes CDR1 SSHAT and CDR2 FNYEAQ (reference sequence). The CDR3 DNA reads as TGTGCCAGCAGCCCCTCCGGGACTAGTTCCCATGAGCAGTTCTTC. Its translation is CASSPSGTSSHEQFF.

V and J are TRBV25-1 and TRBJ1-2; tentatively, D is TRBD1 (5 bases). CDR1 is MGHDK and CDR2 is SYGVNS in the germline V gene. With 6 bases removed from V and 4 bases from J, the gap between germline ends came to 21 bases. CDR3 size: 16 residues. The CDR3 spells CASSGLQRGHFYGYTF. The CDR3 DNA reads TGTGCCAGCAGCGGACTACAACGGGGCCACTTCTATGGCTACACCTTC.

The rearrangement uses TRBV19 and TRBJ2-5; 11 bases fit TRBD2. Trimming took 6 bases from V and 2 from J; bases not matched to a gene: 5. The CDR3 consists of 15 residues. Germline lookup yields CDR1 LNHDA and CDR2 SQIVND (reference sequence). CDR3 region: CASSLAGGWQETQYF. CDR3 bases: TGTGCCAGTAGCCTAGCGGGAGGTTGGCAAGAGACCCAGTACTTC.

J is TRBJ2-3 and V is TRBV15; 9 bases are a match to TRBD2. The CDR3 length is 18 residues. The germline V gene encodes CDR1 LNHNV and CDR2 YYDKDF (reference sequence). Losses at the gene ends were 3 bases for V and 6 bases for J; bases not matched to a gene: 16. Here the CDR3 DNA reads TGTGCCACCAGCAGTTCCATTCCGATAGCGGGAGTAGCGGATACGCAGTATTTT. It specifies CATSSSIPIAGVADTQYF.

The gene calls are TRBV5-1 and TRBJ2-1; 13 bases are a match to TRBD2. CDR1 and CDR2 from the germline V gene are SGHRS and YFSETQ. The length of the CDR3 is 16 residues. V shed 4 bases, J shed 2 bases, and the junction held 3 bases outside the gene matches. CDR3 sequence (DNA): TGCGCCAGCAGCCGGACTAGCGGGAGCACCTACAATGAGCAGTTCTTC. Its translation: CASSRTSGSTYNEQFF.

The table lists this clone with a count of one. This chain's CDR3 is CASSGVDRDGYTF. CDR3 nucleotide sequence: TGTGCCAGCAGTGGGGTAGACAGGGATGGCTACACCTTC. V gene TRBV25-1 combines with J gene TRBJ1-2; 7 nucleotides align to TRBD1. CDR3 size: 13 residues. V shed 4 bases and J 6 bases; nucleotides not matched to a gene: 5. Germline V gives CDR1 MGHDK, CDR2 SYGVNS.

The rearrangement uses TRBV7-9 and TRBJ1-1; D is ambiguous. This CDR3 has 15 amino acids. Germline CDR1 and CDR2: SEHNR and FQNEAQ (reference sequence). The ends were cut back, 4 bases at V and 1 base at J, with 13 bases in the middle. The CDR3 sequence is CASSSLQGGNTEAFF. In DNA form, the CDR3 reads TGTGCCAGCAGCTCGCTCCAAGGCGGGAACACTGAAGCTTTCTTT.

The CDR3 sequence is CATQFASTDTQYF. DNA for the CDR3: TGTGCCACCCAGTTTGCTAGCACAGATACGCAGTATTTT. The chain is built from TRBV28 and TRBJ2-3; D is unresolved. Germline values: CDR1 MDHEN, CDR2 SYDVKM. The CDR3 has 13 amino acids. Trimming cost V 10 bases and J 0 bases, with 11 bases left between them.

This chain connects TRBV6-5 to TRBJ2-5, with 7 bases fitting TRBD1. With V trimmed by 2 bases and J by 2 bases, 2 bases remained unmatched. Germline V gives CDR1 MNHEY, CDR2 SVGAGI. CDR3 length equals 14 residues. CDR3 nucleotides: TGTGCCAGCAGTTACGGGACAGCGCAAGAGACCCAGTACTTC. It specifies CASSYGTAQETQYF.

The chain combines TRBV19 with TRBJ2-5; 8 bases align to TRBD1. This CDR3 contains 15 residues. The V segment lost 7 bases and the J segment 5 bases; nucleotides outside the gene matches: 12. CDR1 and CDR2 (germline): LNHDA, SQIVND (reference sequence). In nucleotides, the CDR3 is TGTGCCAGTAACCTCCAGGGGGCAGGGATGGAGACCCAGTACTTC. This encodes CASNLQGAGMETQYF.

The rearrangement links TRBV4-1 to TRBJ1-1; maybe TRBD1 (6 bases). Germline V gene lookup returns CDR1 MGHRA and CDR2 YSYEKL. CDR3 length equals 15 residues. V was pared by 2 bases and J by 1 base, with 11 bases between. For the CDR3, the DNA is TGCGCCAGCAGCCAAAGTACAGGGCGGAACACTGAAGCTTTCTTT. Its protein is CASSQSTGRNTEAFF.

V is TRBV11-2 and J is TRBJ2-2; D may be TRBD2 (6 bases). CDR1 and CDR2 (germline): SGHAT, FQNNGV. CDR3 size: 13 residues. Trimming cost V 5 bases and J 6 bases, with 10 bases left between them. The CDR3 nucleotides read TGTGCCAGCAGCCCCAGGAGGGCCGGGGAGCTGTTTTTT. Translation gives CASSPRRAGELFF.

V is TRBV27 and J is TRBJ2-1; TRBD1 agrees at 9 bases. The germline gives CDR1 MNHEY, CDR2 SMNVEV (reference sequence). The CDR3 covers 14 residues. Trimming took 2 bases from V and 7 from J; bases not matched to a gene: 3. CDR3 protein: CASSLRTGENEQFF. CDR3 DNA: TGTGCCAGCAGTTTACGGACAGGGGAGAATGAGCAGTTCTTC.

V usage is TRBV4-1 and J usage is TRBJ2-7; 12 bases are a match to TRBD1. J was trimmed by 6 bases and V by 0 bases; bases with no gene match: 6. The germline V gene has CDR1 MGHRA and CDR2 YSYEKL. This CDR3 has 16 residues. CDR3: CASSQDPGQGAGEQYF. CDR3 coding DNA: TGCGCCAGCAGCCAAGACCCGGGACAGGGGGCCGGCGAGCAGTACTTC.